The 32 T cell receptor beta chains listed next were all sequenced from one sample in a study of identical twins. TCRdb re-analysed the 5' RACE reads in MiXCR, keeping a single row per CDR3 protein. Counted here are approximately 230,000 distinct CDR3 sequences, roughly 7.1% occurring once; the ten biggest clones make up about 14%. The data were also submitted as part of a second study, on T cells expressing NK-cell markers.

The sample taken for sequencing was CD8+ T cells sorted from blood. These receptors originate from a woman under 30 in good health.

This clonotype was detected a few times. The V gene is TRBV7-8, the J gene TRBJ2-7; D ambiguous. The germline V gene encodes CDR1 SGHVS and CDR2 FQNEAQ. The V gene lost 5 bases and the J gene lost 3 bases, with 8 bases spanning the gap. The CDR3 is 12 residues long. The CDR3 spells CASSIDLYEQYF. In DNA form, the CDR3 reads TGTGCCAGCAGCATAGACCTCTACGAGCAGTACTTC.

J is TRBJ1-5 and V is TRBV20-1; possibly TRBD1 for D (6 bases). The CDR3 extends over 14 amino acids. Germline loops: CDR1 DFQATT, CDR2 SNEGSKA (reference sequence). V lost 0 bases and J 6 bases, leaving 12 bases between the germline ends. The CDR3 region has the DNA TGCAGTGCTAGAGATCCTCAGGGGTTTCAGCCCCAGCATTTT. Translated: CSARDPQGFQPQHF.

This clonotype was counted only a few times. The chain is built from TRBV12-3 or TRBV12-4 and TRBJ2-3; D remains unclear. V lost 5 bases and J 0 bases, leaving 9 bases between the germline ends. The CDR3 runs 14 residues. In nucleotides, the CDR3 is TGTGCCAGCAGTCGTGGGGATAGCACAGATACGCAGTATTTT. Its protein is CASSRGDSTDTQYF.

The chain combines TRBV11-2 with TRBJ2-4; D perhaps matches TRBD1 (6 bases). The germline V gene has CDR1 SGHAT and CDR2 FQNNGV. The length of the CDR3 is 16 residues. V lost 4 bases and J lost 2, with 15 bases in between. CDR3 in DNA: TGTGCCAGCAGCTCACAGGGAACCCCTCCCAAAAACATTCAGTACTTC. Translating gives CASSSQGTPPKNIQYF. Full variable domain (remainder filled in from reference TRBV11-2 and TRBJ2-4): EAGVAQSPRYKIIEKRQSVAFWCNPISGHATLYWYQQILGQGPKLLIQFQNNGVVDDSQLPKDRFSAERLKGVDSTLKIQPAKLEDSAVYLCASSSQGTPPKNIQYFGAGTRLSVL.

This clonotype was seen repeatedly, ten times or more. The V gene is TRBV5-1, the J gene TRBJ1-1; 9 bases agree with TRBD1. V shed 4 bases, J shed 5 bases, and the junction held 9 bases outside the gene matches. This CDR3 spans 15 amino acids. Germline V CDR1 and CDR2: SGHRS, YFSETQ. The CDR3 DNA is TGCGCCAGCAGCACCGGGACAGGGATGAGTACTGAAGCTTTCTTT. Its translation: CASSTGTGMSTEAFF. The full variable domain, completed using reference TRBV5-1 and TRBJ1-1, is KAGVTQTPRYLIKTRGQQVTLSCSPISGHRSVSWYQQTPGQGLQFLFEYFSETQRNKGNFPGRFSGRQFSNSRSEMNVSTLELGDSALYLCASSTGTGMSTEAFFGQGTRLTVV.

This clonotype has more than one count but fewer than ten. The J gene is TRBJ2-1, the V gene TRBV20-1; TRBD2 might be the D (5 bases). Germline values: CDR1 DFQATT, CDR2 SNEGSKA (reference sequence). The V end lost 3 bases, the J end lost 6 bases, and 15 bases lay between the germline ends. The CDR3 length is 14 residues. This chain's CDR3 is CSARTGFWGNEQFF. The CDR3, as DNA: TGCAGTGCTAGGACGGGATTCTGGGGCAATGAGCAGTTCTTC.

The chain carries TRBV12-3 or TRBV12-4 and TRBJ1-1; no definite D call. There are 15 residues in the CDR3. Trimming took off 2 bases at V and 4 bases at J, with 14 bases between the two ends. CDR3 loop: CASSLTIGVTTEAFF. The CDR3 region has the DNA TGTGCCAGCAGTTTAACAATAGGCGTAACCACTGAAGCTTTCTTT.

This clonotype has more than one count but fewer than ten. The rearrangement joins TRBV18 to TRBJ1-5; unclear D gene. This CDR3 has 13 amino acids. Deletions cut 0 bases from V and 7 bases from J, with 7 bases between. Germline CDR1 and CDR2: KGHSH and LQKENI. The CDR3 nucleotides are TGTGCCAGCTCACCACCTGCGGGGCAGCCCCAGCATTTT. Amino acids: CASSPPAGQPQHF.

Only a few counts were recorded for this clonotype. The chain has TRBV7-9 and TRBJ2-3; D gene uncertain. Germline V gene data show CDR1 as SEHNR and CDR2 as FQNEAQ (reference sequence). The CDR3 has 14 amino acids. V was clipped by 4 bases and J by 0 bases, with 8 bases between them. CDR3 in DNA: TGTGCCAGCAGCTCGACGAGAAGCACAGATACGCAGTATTTT. Amino acid sequence: CASSSTRSTDTQYF.

This clonotype has a handful of counts. This chain links TRBV3-1 with TRBJ2-3; 10 bases are a match to TRBD1. Trimming took 4 bases from V and 7 from J; bases not matched to a gene: 14. In germline, CDR1 is LGHDT, CDR2 YNNKEL (reference sequence). This CDR3 region has 17 residues. The chain's CDR3 is CASSRGPGQGIMNTQYF. The CDR3 DNA reads as TGTGCCAGCAGCCGCGGTCCGGGACAGGGGATCATGAATACGCAGTATTTT.

The V and J genes are TRBV5-1 and TRBJ2-1; no clear D gene. The CDR3 is 16 residues long. CDR1 and CDR2 from the germline V gene are SGHRS and YFSETQ. Trimming cost V 1 base and J 8 bases, with 19 bases left between them. As DNA, the CDR3 is TGCGCCAGCAGCTTGTCAAACAGACGGCCTTTTGATGAGCAGTTCTTC. Protein sequence: CASSLSNRRPFDEQFF.

At least ten counts were recorded for this clonotype. This rearrangement joins TRBV10-3 to TRBJ2-5, with D perhaps matching TRBD1 (6 bases). The CDR3 length is 12 residues. V was pared by 10 bases and J by 5 bases, with 14 bases between. Germline CDR1 and CDR2: ENHRY and SYGVKD. The CDR3 DNA reads TGTGCCACCGCTGGGGGCAACGAGACCCAGTACTTC. Translated: CATAGGNETQYF.

A few counts support this clonotype. V usage is TRBV20-1 and J usage is TRBJ2-2; D may be TRBD2 (5 bases). The length of the CDR3 is 11 residues. Germline CDR1 DFQATT, CDR2 SNEGSKA (reference sequence). V was pared by 3 bases and J by 7 bases, with 6 bases between. The CDR3 reads CSASGSGELFF. The CDR3 coding sequence is TGCAGTGCTAGTGGGAGCGGGGAGCTGTTTTTT.

This clonotype was counted only a few times. The chain links TRBV3-1 to TRBJ2-7, with 12 bases that match TRBD2. The CDR3 has 19 residues. Germline V gene lookup returns CDR1 LGHDT and CDR2 YNNKEL (reference sequence). V gave up 1 base and J gave up 5 bases; unmatched junction bases: 15. The CDR3: CASSQVWRRLAGVTNEQYF. In DNA, the CDR3 is TGTGCCAGCAGCCAAGTATGGAGGCGACTAGCGGGAGTAACGAACGAGCAGTACTTC.

Many counts were recorded for this clonotype. The J gene is TRBJ2-1, the V gene TRBV4-1; no definite D call. CDR1 is MGHRA and CDR2 is YSYEKL in the germline V gene. This CDR3 is built from 18 residues. V was clipped by 0 bases and J by 0 bases, with 15 bases between them. The CDR3 loop is CASSQDTLGFSSYNEQFF. The CDR3 DNA reads TGCGCCAGCAGCCAAGATACCCTGGGCTTCAGCTCCTACAATGAGCAGTTCTTC.

This clonotype was seen only a few times. The chain has TRBV27 and TRBJ1-5, with 7 bases matching TRBD1. With V trimmed by 6 bases and J by 9 bases, 11 bases remained unmatched. Germline V CDR1 and CDR2: MNHEY, SMNVEV (reference sequence). The CDR3 consists of 14 residues. The CDR3: CASSLGGGLRPQHF. DNA of the CDR3: TGTGCCAGCAGCCTAGGAGGGGGCCTCCGGCCCCAGCATTTT.

The chain carries TRBV24-1 and TRBJ2-5; D not certain. Trimming removed 1 base from V and 8 bases from J, with 7 bases in between. Germline lookup yields CDR1 KGHDR and CDR2 SFDVKD. The CDR3 is 12 amino acids. The CDR3 here is CATSDFTGTQYF. As DNA, the CDR3 is TGTGCCACCAGTGATTTTACCGGCACCCAGTACTTC.

This clonotype was seen only a few times. The CDR3 protein is CAISPLSGSSYEQYF. The CDR3 DNA is TGTGCCATCAGCCCCCTCAGCGGGAGCTCCTACGAGCAGTACTTC. J is TRBJ2-7 and V is TRBV10-3, with 8 bases aligning to TRBD2. The germline CDR1 and CDR2 sequences are ENHRY and SYGVKD. The CDR3 totals 15 residues. The V gene end was trimmed by 6 bases and the J gene end by 0 bases; junction bases not matched to a gene: 7.

The V and J genes are TRBV30 and TRBJ1-1, with D perhaps matching TRBD1 (6 bases). The CDR3 has 12 residues. CDR1 is GTSNPN, CDR2 SVGIG, per germline (reference sequence). Trimming removed 4 bases at V and 3 bases at J, with 9 bases between. The CDR3, as DNA: TGTGCCTGGATGGACAGAGACACTGAAGCTTTCTTT. Amino acids: CAWMDRDTEAFF.

J is TRBJ2-3 and V is TRBV20-1; D is unresolved. CDR1 and CDR2 from the germline V gene are DFQATT and SNEGSKA (reference sequence). With 0 bases removed from V and 0 bases from J, the gap between germline ends came to 10 bases. CDR3 length equals 15 residues. CDR3 DNA: TGCAGTGCTAGAGATGGCCACACTAGCACAGATACGCAGTATTTT. Translated, it gives CSARDGHTSTDTQYF.

This clonotype was seen a handful of times. V and J are TRBV5-1 and TRBJ2-2; no reliable D call. The CDR3 has 15 amino acids. Deletions cut 6 bases from V and 4 bases from J, with 16 bases between. Germline V gene sequence: CDR1 SGHRS, CDR2 YFSETQ. In DNA form, the CDR3 reads TGCGCCAGCACATCCGACGAGGTGGTCACCGGGGAGCTGTTTTTT. This translates into CASTSDEVVTGELFF.

The sample holds many counts of this clonotype. The chain links TRBV7-9 to TRBJ1-1; a weak D match, TRBD1 (6 bases). This CDR3 has 15 residues. Germline V gene lookup returns CDR1 SEHNR and CDR2 FQNEAQ (reference sequence). V was cut by 1 base and J by 1 base, with 10 bases left in between. CDR3 region: CASSLGRGRNTEAFF. In DNA, the CDR3 is TGTGCCAGCAGCTTAGGCAGGGGAAGGAACACTGAAGCTTTCTTT.

Ten or more counts support this clonotype. The chain couples TRBV19 to TRBJ2-1; TRBD2 aligns across 12 bases. The CDR3 is 15 residues long. CDR1 is LNHDA, CDR2 SQIVND, per germline (reference sequence). Trimming removed 3 bases from V and 6 bases from J; junction bases left unmatched: 3. CDR3 bases: TGTGCCAGTAGTATGACTAGCGGGAGCCCCAATGAGCAGTTCTTC. This translates into CASSMTSGSPNEQFF.

The chain is built from TRBV4-1 and TRBJ2-1; 16 positions match TRBD2. Germline CDR1 reads MGHRA; CDR2 reads YSYEKL. The CDR3 is 16 amino acids. V was clipped by 4 bases and J by 5 bases; unmatched bases: 2. Written as DNA, the CDR3 is TGCGCCAGCAGCCCGGGACTAGCGGGAGGGGACAATGAGCAGTTCTTC. It translates to CASSPGLAGGDNEQFF.

This chain uses TRBV29-1 with TRBJ2-2, with 9 bases aligning to TRBD1. The CDR3 loop spans 13 amino acids. With V trimmed by 7 bases and J by 5 bases, 5 bases remained unmatched. Germline V gives CDR1 SQVTM, CDR2 ANQGSEA. The CDR3 region has the DNA TGCAGCGCCGGGACAGGGAGTACCGGGGAGCTGTTTTTT. This encodes CSAGTGSTGELFF.

The chain recombines TRBV12-3 or TRBV12-4 with TRBJ2-7, with no clear D. V was cut by 1 base and J by 3 bases, with 7 bases left in between. CDR3 length: 13 amino acids. This CDR3 reads CASSLVSIYEQYF. CDR3 bases: TGTGCCAGCAGTTTAGTGTCAATCTACGAGCAGTACTTC.

This chain joins TRBV7-6 and TRBJ1-2; 11 bases align to TRBD1. V was clipped by 4 bases and J by 2 bases; unmatched bases: 3. This CDR3 region has 15 residues. CDR1 and CDR2 from the germline V gene are SGHVS and FNYEAQ. CDR3 sequence reads: CASSSGTGGNYGYTF. As DNA, the CDR3 is TGTGCCAGCAGCTCCGGGACAGGGGGGAACTATGGCTACACCTTC.

A few counts support this clonotype. The V call is TRBV19, the J call TRBJ2-1; TRBD2 agrees at 9 bases. The CDR3 sequence is 15 residues long. Germline assignment: CDR1 LNHDA and CDR2 SQIVND (reference sequence). V lost 7 bases and J lost 3; bases outside the gene matches: 7. The CDR3 DNA reads TGTGCCAGTACCCACCTAGCGGGGCTCTACAATGAGCAGTTCTTC. It is translated as CASTHLAGLYNEQFF.

This clonotype has only a few counts. The chain joins TRBV6-2 or TRBV6-3 to TRBJ1-1, with 9 bases identical to TRBD1. J was trimmed by 0 bases and V by 7 bases; bases with no gene match: 12. The CDR3 has 17 residues. Germline CDR1 is MNHEY and CDR2 is SVGEGT. The DNA for the CDR3 is TGTGCCAGCATCAACCGGGACAGGGCCGTCCTGAACACTGAAGCTTTCTTT. Translating it yields CASINRDRAVLNTEAFF.

In DNA form, the CDR3 reads TGTGCCACTCAGCCGGGGCTTTTTGGCAATCAGCCCCAGCATTTT. This codes for CATQPGLFGNQPQHF. The chain couples TRBV6-1 to TRBJ1-5; perhaps TRBD1 as D (5 bases). Germline lookup yields CDR1 MNHNS and CDR2 SASEGT. CDR3 length: 15 residues. V lost 10 bases, J lost 2 bases, and 18 bases lay in between.

This clonotype has a handful of counts. This chain joins TRBV7-2 and TRBJ2-5; D unresolved. This CDR3 has 14 residues. V was trimmed by 1 base and J by 1 base, leaving 7 bases between them. From germline, CDR1 is SGHTA and CDR2 FQGNSA. CDR3 DNA: TGTGCCAGCAGCTTAGTCTTCACCCAAGAGACCCAGTACTTC. Its translation: CASSLVFTQETQYF.

This clonotype was seen a few times. CDR3 in amino acids: CASSEGWGLGANVLTF. The CDR3 DNA is TGTGCCAGCAGTGAAGGATGGGGGCTAGGGGCCAACGTCCTGACTTTC. The rearrangement joins TRBV6-1 to TRBJ2-6; D might be TRBD1 (6 bases). Germline CDR1 is MNHNS and CDR2 is SASEGT. The CDR3 runs to 16 residues. The V end lost 1 base, the J end lost 4 bases, and 11 bases lay between the germline ends.